The clone carrying this T cell receptor beta chain was seen only once. CDR3 length: 15 amino acids. J gave up 3 bases and V 3 bases, and 5 bases lay outside the gene matches. Germline CDR1 is KGHSH and CDR2 is LQKENI. The data were taken from a study of control samples from healthy donors and cancer patients. TCRdb's copy holds only in-frame clones and misses some; the assay was immunoSEQ multiplex PCR. The data show approximately 120,000 clones, roughly 91% seen once. The sequenced material came from blood. The receptor was isolated from a man aged 35 to 55 in good health. This rearrangement joins TRBV18 to TRBJ2-1; 7 bases fit TRBD1. This chain's CDR3 is CASSPGQGVYNEQFF. CDR3 DNA sequence: TGTGCCAGCTCACCCGGGCAGGGGGTCTACAATGAGCAGTTCTTC.